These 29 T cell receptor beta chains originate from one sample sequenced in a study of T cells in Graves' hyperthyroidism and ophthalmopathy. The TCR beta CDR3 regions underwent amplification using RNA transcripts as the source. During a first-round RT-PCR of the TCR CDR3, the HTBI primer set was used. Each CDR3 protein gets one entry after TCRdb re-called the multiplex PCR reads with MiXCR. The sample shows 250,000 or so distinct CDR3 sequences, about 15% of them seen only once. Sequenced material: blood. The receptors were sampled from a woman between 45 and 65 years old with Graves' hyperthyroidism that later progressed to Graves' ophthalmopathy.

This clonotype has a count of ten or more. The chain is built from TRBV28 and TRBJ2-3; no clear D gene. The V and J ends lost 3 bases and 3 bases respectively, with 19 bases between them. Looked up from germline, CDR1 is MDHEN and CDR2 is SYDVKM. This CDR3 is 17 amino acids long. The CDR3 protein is CASSFPDRTPRTDTQYF. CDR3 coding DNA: TGTGCCAGCAGTTTCCCCGACCGGACCCCCCGGACAGATACGCAGTATTTT.

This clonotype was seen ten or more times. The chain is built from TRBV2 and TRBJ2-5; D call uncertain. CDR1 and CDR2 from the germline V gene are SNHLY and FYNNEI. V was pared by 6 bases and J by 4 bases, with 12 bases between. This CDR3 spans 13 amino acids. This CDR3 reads CASRDRNGETQYF. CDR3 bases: TGTGCCAGCAGGGACCGCAACGGAGAGACCCAGTACTTC. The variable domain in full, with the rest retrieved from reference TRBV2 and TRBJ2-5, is EPEVTQTPSHQVTQMGQEVILRCVPISNHLYFYWYRQILGQKVEFLVSFYNNEISEKSEIFDDQFSVERPDGSNFTLKIRSTKLEDSAMYFCASRDRNGETQYFGPGTRLLVL.

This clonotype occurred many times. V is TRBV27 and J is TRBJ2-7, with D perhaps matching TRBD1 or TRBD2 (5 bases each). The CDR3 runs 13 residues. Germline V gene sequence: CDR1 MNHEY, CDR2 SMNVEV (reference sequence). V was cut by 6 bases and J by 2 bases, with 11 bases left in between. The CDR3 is CASRVGPAYEQYF. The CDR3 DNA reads TGTGCCAGCAGGGTGGGACCTGCCTACGAGCAGTACTTC.

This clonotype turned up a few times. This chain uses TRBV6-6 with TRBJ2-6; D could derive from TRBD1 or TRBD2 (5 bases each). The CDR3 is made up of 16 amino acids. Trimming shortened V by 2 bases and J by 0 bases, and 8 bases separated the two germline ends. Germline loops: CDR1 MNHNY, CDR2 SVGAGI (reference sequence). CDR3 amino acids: CASSYGGTSGANVLTF. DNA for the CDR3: TGTGCCAGCAGTTACGGTGGGACCTCTGGGGCCAACGTCCTGACTTTC.

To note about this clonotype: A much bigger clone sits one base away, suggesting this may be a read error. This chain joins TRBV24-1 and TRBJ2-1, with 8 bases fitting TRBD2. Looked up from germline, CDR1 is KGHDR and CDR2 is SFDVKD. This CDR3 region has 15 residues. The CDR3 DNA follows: TGTGCCGCCAGGGAAGCGGGAGAGAGCTACAATGAGCAGTTCTTC. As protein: CAAREAGESYNEQFF.

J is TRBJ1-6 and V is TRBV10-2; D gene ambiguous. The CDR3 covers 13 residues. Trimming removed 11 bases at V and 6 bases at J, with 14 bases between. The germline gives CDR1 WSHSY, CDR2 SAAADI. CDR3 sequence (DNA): TGCGCCCTGCTCGTGGACCTTAATTCACCCCTCCACTTT. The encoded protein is CALLVDLNSPLHF.

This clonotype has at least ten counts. CDR3 protein: CASSHRVRRIQPQHF. In nucleotides, the CDR3 is TGTGCCAGCAGCCACAGGGTACGCAGAATACAGCCCCAGCATTTT. The rearrangement uses TRBV3-1 and TRBJ1-5, with D possibly TRBD1 on 5 matching bases. The V and J ends lost 3 bases and 7 bases respectively, with 16 bases between them. This CDR3 has 15 amino acids. Germline V gene sequence: CDR1 LGHDT, CDR2 YNNKEL (reference sequence).

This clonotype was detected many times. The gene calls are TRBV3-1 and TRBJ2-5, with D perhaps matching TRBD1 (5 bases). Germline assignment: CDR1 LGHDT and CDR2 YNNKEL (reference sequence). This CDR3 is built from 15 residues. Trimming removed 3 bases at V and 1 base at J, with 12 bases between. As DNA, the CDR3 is TGTGCCAGCAGCCAGATTATGGACATCCAAGAGACCCAGTACTTC. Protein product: CASSQIMDIQETQYF.

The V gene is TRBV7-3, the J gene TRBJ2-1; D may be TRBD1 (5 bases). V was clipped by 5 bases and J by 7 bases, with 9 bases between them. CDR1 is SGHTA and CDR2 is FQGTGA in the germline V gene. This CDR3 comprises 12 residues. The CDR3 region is CASSQRQNEQFF. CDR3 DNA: TGTGCCAGCAGCCAACGACAGAATGAGCAGTTCTTC. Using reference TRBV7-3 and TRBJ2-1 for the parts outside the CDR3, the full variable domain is GAGVSQTPSNKVTEKGKYVELRCDPISGHTALYWYRQSLGQGPEFLIYFQGTGAADDSGLPNDRFFAVRPEGSVSTLKIQRTERGDSAVYLCASSQRQNEQFFGPGTRLTVL.

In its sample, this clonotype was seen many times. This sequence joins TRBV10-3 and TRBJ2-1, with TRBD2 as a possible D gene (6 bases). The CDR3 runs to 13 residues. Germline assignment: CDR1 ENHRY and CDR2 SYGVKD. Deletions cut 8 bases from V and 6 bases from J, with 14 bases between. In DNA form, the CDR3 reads TGTGCCATCTCGAGACTAGGGACCAATGAGCAGTTCTTC. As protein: CAISRLGTNEQFF.

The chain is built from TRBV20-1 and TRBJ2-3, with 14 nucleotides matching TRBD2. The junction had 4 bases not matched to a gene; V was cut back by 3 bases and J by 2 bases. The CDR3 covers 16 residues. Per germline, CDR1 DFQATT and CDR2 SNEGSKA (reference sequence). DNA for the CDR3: TGCAGTGCTAGGCCGGGACTAGCGGGGGACACAGATACGCAGTATTTT. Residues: CSARPGLAGDTDTQYF.

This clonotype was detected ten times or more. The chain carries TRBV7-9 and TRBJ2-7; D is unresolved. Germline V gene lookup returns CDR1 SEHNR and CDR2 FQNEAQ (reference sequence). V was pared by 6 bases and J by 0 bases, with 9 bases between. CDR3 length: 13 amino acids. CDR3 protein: CASSSASSYEQYF. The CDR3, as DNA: TGTGCCAGCAGTTCGGCTAGCTCCTACGAGCAGTACTTC.

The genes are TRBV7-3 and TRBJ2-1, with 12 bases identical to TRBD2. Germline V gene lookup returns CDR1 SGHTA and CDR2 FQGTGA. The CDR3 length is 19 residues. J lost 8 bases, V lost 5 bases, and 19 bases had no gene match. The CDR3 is CASSTGGRASGRGYHEQFF. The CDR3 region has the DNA TGTGCCAGCAGCACGGGGGGTCGAGCTAGCGGGAGGGGTTACCATGAGCAGTTCTTC.

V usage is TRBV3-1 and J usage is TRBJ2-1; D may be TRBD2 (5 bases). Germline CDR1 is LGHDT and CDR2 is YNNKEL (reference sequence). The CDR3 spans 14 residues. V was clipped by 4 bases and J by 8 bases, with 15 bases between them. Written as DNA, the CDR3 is TGTGCCAGCAGCCCGTTGGGAGCCAGCGATGAGCAGTTCTTC. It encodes CASSPLGASDEQFF.

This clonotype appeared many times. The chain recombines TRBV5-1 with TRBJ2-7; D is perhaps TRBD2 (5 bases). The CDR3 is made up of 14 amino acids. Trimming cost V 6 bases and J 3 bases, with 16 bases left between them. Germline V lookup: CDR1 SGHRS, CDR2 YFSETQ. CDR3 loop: CASTVGSGNYEQYF. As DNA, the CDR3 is TGCGCCAGCACGGTAGGGAGTGGGAACTACGAGCAGTACTTC.

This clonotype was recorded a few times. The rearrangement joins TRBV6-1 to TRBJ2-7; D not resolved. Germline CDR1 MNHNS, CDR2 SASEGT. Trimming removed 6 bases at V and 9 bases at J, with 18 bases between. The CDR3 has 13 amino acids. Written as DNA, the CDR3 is TGTGCCAGCAGCAACCCTGGGCCTCAAGGGCAGTACTTC. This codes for CASSNPGPQGQYF.

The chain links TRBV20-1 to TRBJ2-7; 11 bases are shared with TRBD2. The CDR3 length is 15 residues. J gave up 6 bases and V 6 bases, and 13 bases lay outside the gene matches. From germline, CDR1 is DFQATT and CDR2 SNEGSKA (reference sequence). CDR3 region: CSAPPASGRLSEQYF. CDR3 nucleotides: TGCAGTGCCCCCCCCGCTAGCGGGAGGCTCTCCGAGCAGTACTTC.

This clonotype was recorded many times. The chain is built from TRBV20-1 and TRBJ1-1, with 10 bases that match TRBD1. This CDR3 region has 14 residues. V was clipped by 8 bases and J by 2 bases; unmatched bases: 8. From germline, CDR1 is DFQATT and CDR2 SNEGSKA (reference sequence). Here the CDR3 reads CSPGQGGGNTEAFF. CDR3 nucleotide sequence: TGCAGTCCAGGACAGGGGGGAGGAAACACTGAAGCTTTCTTT.

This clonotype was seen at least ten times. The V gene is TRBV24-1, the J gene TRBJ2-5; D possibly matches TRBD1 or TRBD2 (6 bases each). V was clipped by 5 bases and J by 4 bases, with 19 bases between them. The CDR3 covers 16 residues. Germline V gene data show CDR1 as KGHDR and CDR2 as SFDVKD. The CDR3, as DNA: TGTGCCACCAGTGTTACGGGGGCTAGCTCCGGAGAGACCCAGTACTTC. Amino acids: CATSVTGASSGETQYF.

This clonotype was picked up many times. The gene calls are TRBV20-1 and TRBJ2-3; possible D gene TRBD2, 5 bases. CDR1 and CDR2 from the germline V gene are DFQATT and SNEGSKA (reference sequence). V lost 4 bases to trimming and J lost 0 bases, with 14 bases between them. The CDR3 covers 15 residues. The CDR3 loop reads CSATQAASSTDTQYF. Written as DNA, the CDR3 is TGCAGTGCTACCCAGGCGGCTAGCAGCACAGATACGCAGTATTTT.

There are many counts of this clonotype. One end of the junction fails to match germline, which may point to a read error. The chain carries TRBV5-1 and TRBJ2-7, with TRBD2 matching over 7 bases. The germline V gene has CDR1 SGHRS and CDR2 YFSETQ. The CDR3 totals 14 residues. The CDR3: CASSLTGGGYEQYF. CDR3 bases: TGTGCCAGCAGTTTAACGGGAGGAGGGTACGAGCAGTACTTC. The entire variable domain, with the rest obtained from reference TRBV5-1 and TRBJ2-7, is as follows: KAGVTQTPRYLIKTRGQQVTLSCSPISGHRSVSWYQQTPGQGLQFLFEYFSETQRNKGNFPGRFSGRQFSNSRSEMNVSTLELGDSALYLCASSLTGGGYEQYFGPGTRLTVT.

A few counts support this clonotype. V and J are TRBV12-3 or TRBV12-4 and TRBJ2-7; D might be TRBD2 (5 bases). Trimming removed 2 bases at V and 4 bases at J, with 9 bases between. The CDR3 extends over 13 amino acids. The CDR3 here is CASSLNSVYEQYF. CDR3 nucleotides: TGTGCCAGCAGTTTAAATAGCGTATACGAGCAGTACTTC.

The CDR3 DNA follows: TGTGCCAGCACAAAGGGGGGCTCGGCGGGAGTGGAGGGTGAGCAGTTCTTC. Encoded protein: CASTKGGSAGVEGEQFF. The chain is built from TRBV6-1 and TRBJ2-1, with D tentatively TRBD2 (7 bases). The CDR3 sequence is 17 residues long. Looked up from germline, CDR1 is MNHNS and CDR2 is SASEGT. Trimming pared 7 bases from V and 9 bases from J, leaving 28 bases between.

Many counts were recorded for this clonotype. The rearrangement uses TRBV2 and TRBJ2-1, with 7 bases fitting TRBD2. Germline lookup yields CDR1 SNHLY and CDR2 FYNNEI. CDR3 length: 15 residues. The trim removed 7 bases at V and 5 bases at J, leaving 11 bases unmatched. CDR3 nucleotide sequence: TGTGCCAGCATTCCCATGGGGCTAGCGGACAATGAGCAGTTCTTC. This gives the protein CASIPMGLADNEQFF.

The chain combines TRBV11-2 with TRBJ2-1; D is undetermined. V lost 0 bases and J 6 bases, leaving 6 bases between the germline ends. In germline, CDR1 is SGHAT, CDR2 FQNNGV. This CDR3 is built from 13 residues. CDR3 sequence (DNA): TGTGCCAGCAGCTTAGACCGCGCCAATGAGCAGTTCTTC. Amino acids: CASSLDRANEQFF.

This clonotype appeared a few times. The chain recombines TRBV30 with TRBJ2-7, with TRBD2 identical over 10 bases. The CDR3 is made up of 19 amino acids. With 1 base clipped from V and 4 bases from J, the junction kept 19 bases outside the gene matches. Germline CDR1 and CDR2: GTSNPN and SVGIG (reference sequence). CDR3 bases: TGTGCCTGGAGTGATGGGTGGGCTAGCGGGAGAGGGAGTGATTACGAGCAGTACTTC. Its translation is CAWSDGWASGRGSDYEQYF.

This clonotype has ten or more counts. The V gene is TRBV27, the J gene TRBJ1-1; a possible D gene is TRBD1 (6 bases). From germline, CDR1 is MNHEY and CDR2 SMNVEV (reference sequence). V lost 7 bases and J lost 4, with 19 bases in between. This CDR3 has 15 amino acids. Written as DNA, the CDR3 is TGTGCCAGCACCAAATCCAATACAGGGATCACTGAAGCTTTCTTT. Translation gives CASTKSNTGITEAFF.

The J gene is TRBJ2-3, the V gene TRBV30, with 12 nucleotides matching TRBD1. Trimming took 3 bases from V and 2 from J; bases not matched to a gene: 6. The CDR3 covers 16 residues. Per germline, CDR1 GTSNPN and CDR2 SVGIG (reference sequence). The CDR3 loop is CAWRTGTGGNTDTQYF. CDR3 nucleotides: TGTGCCTGGAGGACCGGGACAGGGGGCAACACAGATACGCAGTATTTT.

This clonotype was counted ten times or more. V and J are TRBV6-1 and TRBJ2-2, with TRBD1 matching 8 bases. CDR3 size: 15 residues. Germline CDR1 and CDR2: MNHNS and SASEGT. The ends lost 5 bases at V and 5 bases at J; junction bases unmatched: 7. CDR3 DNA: TGTGCCAGCAGTATCTGGACAGGGCAAACCGGGGAGCTGTTTTTT. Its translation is CASSIWTGQTGELFF.